The source of this T cell receptor beta chain is a study of blood T cell repertoires in COVID-19. Study at large: Sources were T cells, B-cell-depleted T cells, or PBMCs; the material itself was cDNA or gDNA.

V lost 0 bases, J lost 0 bases, and 4 bases stayed unmatched. Germline-derived CDR1 and CDR2 are SGHRS and YFSETQ. The CDR3 extends over 18 amino acids. Repertoires were generated with immunoSEQ multiplex PCR, while TCRdb's copy carries only in-frame clones and drops some. The table lists tens of thousands of clones, around 90% of them singletons. This sequence originates from a woman aged 55-69 years with active COVID-19. The rearrangement joins TRBV5-1 to TRBJ2-1, with 12 bases matching TRBD2. Material for sequencing was peripheral blood. The CDR3 region is CASSLGTSGKSSYNEQFF. As DNA, the CDR3 is TGCGCCAGCAGCTTGGGGACTAGCGGGAAGAGCTCCTACAATGAGCAGTTCTTC.